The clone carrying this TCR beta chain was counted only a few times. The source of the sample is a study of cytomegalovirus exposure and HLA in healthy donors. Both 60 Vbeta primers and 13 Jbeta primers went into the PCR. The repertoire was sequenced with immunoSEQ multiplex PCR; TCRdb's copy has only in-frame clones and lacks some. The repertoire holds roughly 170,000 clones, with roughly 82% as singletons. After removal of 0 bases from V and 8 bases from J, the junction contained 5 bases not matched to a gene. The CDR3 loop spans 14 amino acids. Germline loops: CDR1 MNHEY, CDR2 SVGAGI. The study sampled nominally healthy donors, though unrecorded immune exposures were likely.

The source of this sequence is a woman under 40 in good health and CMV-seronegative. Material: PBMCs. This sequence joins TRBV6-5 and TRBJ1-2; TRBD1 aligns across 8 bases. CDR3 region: CASSYSRTGKGYTF. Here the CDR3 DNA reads TGTGCCAGCAGTTACTCAAGGACAGGGAAGGGCTACACCTTC.